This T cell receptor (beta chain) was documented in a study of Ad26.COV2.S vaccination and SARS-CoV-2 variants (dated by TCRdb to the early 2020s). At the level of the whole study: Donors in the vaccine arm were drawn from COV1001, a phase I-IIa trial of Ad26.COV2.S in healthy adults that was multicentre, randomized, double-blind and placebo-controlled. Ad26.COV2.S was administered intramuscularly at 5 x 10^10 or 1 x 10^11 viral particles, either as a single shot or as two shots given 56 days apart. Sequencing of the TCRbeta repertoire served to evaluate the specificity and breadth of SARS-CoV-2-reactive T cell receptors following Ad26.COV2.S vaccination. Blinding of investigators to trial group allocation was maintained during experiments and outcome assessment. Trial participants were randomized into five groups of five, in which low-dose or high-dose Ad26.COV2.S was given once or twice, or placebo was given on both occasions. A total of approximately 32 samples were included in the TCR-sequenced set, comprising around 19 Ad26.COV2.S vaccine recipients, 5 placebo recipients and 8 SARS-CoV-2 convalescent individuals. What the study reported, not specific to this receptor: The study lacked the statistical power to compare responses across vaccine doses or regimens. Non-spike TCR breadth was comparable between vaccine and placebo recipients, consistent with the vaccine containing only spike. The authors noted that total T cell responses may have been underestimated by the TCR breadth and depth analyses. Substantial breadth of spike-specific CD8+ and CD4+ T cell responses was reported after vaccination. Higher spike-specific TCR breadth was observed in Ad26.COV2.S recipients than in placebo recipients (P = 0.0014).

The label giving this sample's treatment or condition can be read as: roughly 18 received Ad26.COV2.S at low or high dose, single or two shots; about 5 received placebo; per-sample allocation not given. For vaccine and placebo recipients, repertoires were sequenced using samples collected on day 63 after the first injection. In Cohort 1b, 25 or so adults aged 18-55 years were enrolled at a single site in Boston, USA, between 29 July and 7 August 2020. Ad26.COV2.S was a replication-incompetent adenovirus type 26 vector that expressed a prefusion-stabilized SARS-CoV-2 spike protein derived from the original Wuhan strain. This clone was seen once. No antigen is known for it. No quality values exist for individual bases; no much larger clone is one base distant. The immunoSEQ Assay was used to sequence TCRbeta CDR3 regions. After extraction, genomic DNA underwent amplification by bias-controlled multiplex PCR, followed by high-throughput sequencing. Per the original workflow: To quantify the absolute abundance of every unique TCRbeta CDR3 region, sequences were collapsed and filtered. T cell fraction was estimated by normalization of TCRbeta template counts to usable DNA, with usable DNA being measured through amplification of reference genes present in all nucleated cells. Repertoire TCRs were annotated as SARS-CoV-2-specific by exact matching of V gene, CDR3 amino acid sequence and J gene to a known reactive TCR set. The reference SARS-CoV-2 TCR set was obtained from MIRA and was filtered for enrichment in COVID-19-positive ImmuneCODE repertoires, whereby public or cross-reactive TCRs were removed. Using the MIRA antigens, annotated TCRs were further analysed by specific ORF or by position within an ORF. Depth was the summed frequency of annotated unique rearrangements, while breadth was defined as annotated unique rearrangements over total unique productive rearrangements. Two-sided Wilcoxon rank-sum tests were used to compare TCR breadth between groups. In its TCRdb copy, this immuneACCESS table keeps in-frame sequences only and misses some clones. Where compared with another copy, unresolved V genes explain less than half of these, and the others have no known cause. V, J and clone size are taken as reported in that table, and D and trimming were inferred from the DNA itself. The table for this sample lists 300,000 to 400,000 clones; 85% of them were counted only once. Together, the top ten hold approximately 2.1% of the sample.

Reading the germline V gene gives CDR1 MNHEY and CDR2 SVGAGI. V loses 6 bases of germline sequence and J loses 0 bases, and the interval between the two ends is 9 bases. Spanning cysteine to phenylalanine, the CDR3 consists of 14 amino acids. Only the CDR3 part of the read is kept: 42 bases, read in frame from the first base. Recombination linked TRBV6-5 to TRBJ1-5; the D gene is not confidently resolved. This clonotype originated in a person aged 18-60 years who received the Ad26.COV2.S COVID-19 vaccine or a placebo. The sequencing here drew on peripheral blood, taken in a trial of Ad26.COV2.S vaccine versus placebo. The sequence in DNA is TGTGCCAGCAGCCCGGTTGATAGCAATCAGCCCCAGCATTTT. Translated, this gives CASSPVDSNQPQHF.